The 18 T cell receptor beta chains below all came from one sample that was sequenced in a study of T-cell memory formation after mild COVID-19. Each CDR3 protein gets one entry after TCRdb re-called the 5' RACE reads with MiXCR. The top ten hold about 13% of the sample, which has hundreds of thousands of distinct CDR3 sequences, around 27% seen once. The sample comprised PBMCs or a T cell subset sorted from them (not recorded which). The receptors were gathered from an adult woman who had mild COVID-19 (a few samples of this study predate the infection). Cell type and time point are not known.

V gene TRBV12-3 or TRBV12-4 combines with J gene TRBJ2-7, with a tentative D call TRBD1 (6 bases). This CDR3 is built from 13 residues. The V end lost 5 bases, the J end lost 3 bases, and 11 bases lay between the germline ends. DNA of the CDR3: TGTGCCAGCAGTAGGACAGACTTCTACGAGCAGTACTTC. Its protein is CASSRTDFYEQYF.

This clonotype was recorded a few times. The chain links TRBV5-5 to TRBJ1-1; TRBD1 is a possible D gene (6 bases). CDR1 and CDR2 (germline): SGHKS, YYEKEE (reference sequence). CDR3 size: 15 residues. V was clipped by 0 bases and J by 2 bases, with 11 bases between them. DNA for the CDR3: TGTGCCAGCAGCTTGGCTGGGGGCAGTAACACTGAAGCTTTCTTT. Encoded protein: CASSLAGGSNTEAFF.

The V call is TRBV29-1, the J call TRBJ1-2, with D hard to call. The CDR3 length is 13 residues. Trimming took 1 base from V and 2 from J, leaving 8 bases between them. The germline V gene has CDR1 SQVTM and CDR2 ANQGSEA. The CDR3 reads CSVEGQVNYGYTF. The DNA for the CDR3 is TGCAGCGTTGAAGGCCAGGTGAACTATGGCTACACCTTC.

In this sample, this clonotype turned up a few times. The genes are TRBV27 and TRBJ2-3, with D perhaps TRBD1 or TRBD2 (5 bases each). Trimming left V 6 bases short and J 8 bases short, with 21 bases between. Germline CDR1 and CDR2: MNHEY and SMNVEV (reference sequence). The CDR3 runs to 15 residues. CDR3 sequence: CASRTLRGSTGTQYF. The CDR3 bases are TGTGCCAGCAGAACCTTGAGGGGCTCCACCGGTACGCAGTATTTT.

This clonotype was found a few times. CDR3 region: CASSPTRTLSYNEQFF. The CDR3 DNA sequence: TGTGCCAGCAGCCCGACGAGGACTCTCTCCTACAATGAGCAGTTCTTC. The J gene is TRBJ2-1, the V gene TRBV7-2, with D possibly matching TRBD2 (5 bases). V gave up 5 bases and J gave up 0 bases, with 14 bases separating them. Looked up from germline, CDR1 is SGHTA and CDR2 is FQGNSA. This CDR3 is built from 16 residues.

The rearrangement uses TRBV5-1 and TRBJ2-7; no clear D gene. V lost 3 bases and J lost 0, with 7 bases in between. This CDR3 contains 13 residues. Germline V gives CDR1 SGHRS, CDR2 YFSETQ. The chain's CDR3 is CASSYYGSYEQYF. The CDR3 DNA reads as TGCGCCAGCAGCTATTACGGCTCCTACGAGCAGTACTTC.

V gene TRBV7-2 combines with J gene TRBJ2-7, with D possibly being TRBD1 (5 bases). Trimming pared 6 bases from V and 4 bases from J, leaving 16 bases between. CDR1 and CDR2 from the germline V gene are SGHTA and FQGNSA. The CDR3 sequence is 14 residues long. This CDR3 is CASRSPGQGYEQYF. The CDR3 DNA reads TGTGCCAGCAGGTCCCCAGGGCAGGGATACGAGCAGTACTTC.

The chain has TRBV7-2 and TRBJ1-5; D not certain. The germline CDR1 and CDR2 sequences are SGHTA and FQGNSA. V dropped 2 bases and J dropped 5 bases, with 7 bases sitting between them. The CDR3 has 13 amino acids. Here the CDR3 DNA reads TGTGCCAGCAGCTTAAGGTCCGATCAGCCCCAGCATTTT. Encoded protein: CASSLRSDQPQHF.

This clonotype was observed many times. The chain has TRBV5-1 and TRBJ2-3; 8 bases fit TRBD2. The CDR3 is 16 amino acids. Germline V lookup: CDR1 SGHRS, CDR2 YFSETQ. Trimming took 0 bases from V and 5 from J; bases not matched to a gene: 8. Here the CDR3 DNA reads TGCGCCAGCAGCTTGGAGGAGCGGGGGAGGGGAGATACGCAGTATTTT. Translation: CASSLEERGRGDTQYF. The complete variable domain, with remaining parts taken from reference TRBV5-1 and TRBJ2-3, reads KAGVTQTPRYLIKTRGQQVTLSCSPISGHRSVSWYQQTPGQGLQFLFEYFSETQRNKGNFPGRFSGRQFSNSRSEMNVSTLELGDSALYLCASSLEERGRGDTQYFGPGTRLTVL.

This chain connects TRBV4-2 to TRBJ2-7; 8 nucleotides align to TRBD1. The CDR3 has 15 residues. V gave up 0 bases and J gave up 4 bases; unmatched junction bases: 5. CDR1 and CDR2 from the germline V gene are LGHNA and YNFKEQ. The CDR3 reads CASSQEDRVGYEQYF. In nucleotides, the CDR3 is TGTGCCAGCAGCCAAGAGGACAGGGTTGGGTACGAGCAGTACTTC.

The chain uses TRBV24-1 and TRBJ2-5; 11 bases are shared with TRBD2. Germline CDR1 and CDR2: KGHDR and SFDVKD. The CDR3 has 17 amino acids. After removal of 3 bases from V and 5 bases from J, the junction contained 10 bases not matched to a gene. The DNA of the CDR3 is TGTGCCACCAGTGATACTACCCTAGCGGGGGGTCTCGAGACCCAGTACTTC. Its protein is CATSDTTLAGGLETQYF.

J is TRBJ1-2 and V is TRBV5-1; 7 bases line up with TRBD1. Germline trimming cut 4 bases from V and 8 bases from J; bases unmatched to any gene: 17. The CDR3 is made up of 16 amino acids. Germline CDR1 reads SGHRS; CDR2 reads YFSETQ. Written as DNA, the CDR3 is TGCGCCAGCAGCCCGGAGGGGGCCCGTGGTGTCGGGGGCTACACCTTC. It encodes CASSPEGARGVGGYTF.

In nucleotides, the CDR3 is TGTGCCACACTAAGCCCGAACACTGAAGCTTTCTTT. Translating it yields CATLSPNTEAFF. The rearrangement joins TRBV12-3 or TRBV12-4 to TRBJ1-1; no clear D. The germline V and J ends were trimmed by 10 bases and 1 base, with 10 bases remaining between them. CDR3 size: 12 residues.

This clonotype has just a few counts. The rearrangement uses TRBV24-1 and TRBJ2-1; D is unclear. CDR3 size: 14 residues. Looked up from germline, CDR1 is KGHDR and CDR2 is SFDVKD. The V gene lost 2 bases and the J gene lost 7 bases, with 11 bases spanning the gap. The CDR3 nucleotides read TGTGCCACCAGTGATTCTCCCAGCTTGAATGAGCAGTTCTTC. Protein sequence: CATSDSPSLNEQFF.

This clonotype was counted a few times. The chain uses TRBV12-3 or TRBV12-4 and TRBJ2-2; 13 bases fit TRBD2. The CDR3 runs to 15 residues. V lost 5 bases, J lost 6 bases, and 3 bases stayed unmatched. The CDR3 loop reads CASSITSGGAGELFF. The CDR3 DNA reads as TGTGCCAGCAGTATCACTAGCGGGGGGGCCGGGGAGCTGTTTTTT.

A few counts support this clonotype. The genes are TRBV10-3 and TRBJ2-7, with 9 bases that match TRBD2. The germline CDR1 and CDR2 sequences are ENHRY and SYGVKD. CDR3 length: 15 amino acids. V lost 8 bases and J lost 1; bases outside the gene matches: 9. The DNA of the CDR3 is TGTGCCATCCGAAGGGAGCGGGAGGTTTCCTACGAGCAGTACTTC. Amino acids: CAIRREREVSYEQYF.

The rearrangement uses TRBV7-8 and TRBJ1-1; tentative D call: TRBD1 (6 bases). This CDR3 is 14 amino acids long. The V gene lost 5 bases and the J gene lost 1 base, with 11 bases spanning the gap. CDR1 and CDR2 from the germline V gene are SGHVS and FQNEAQ. The CDR3 coding sequence is TGTGCCAGCAGCCCCGACAGGCCGAACACTGAAGCTTTCTTT. Encoded protein: CASSPDRPNTEAFF. Full variable domain (outside the CDR3, taken from reference TRBV7-8 and TRBJ1-1): GAGVSQSPRYKVAKRGQDVALRCDPISGHVSLFWYQQALGQGPEFLTYFQNEAQLDKSGLPSDRFFAERPEGSVSTLKIQRTQQEDSAVYLCASSPDRPNTEAFFGQGTRLTVV.

Only a few counts were recorded for this clonotype. The gene calls are TRBV6-5 and TRBJ2-5, with D uncertain. The CDR3 spans 14 residues. V lost 1 base and J 1 base, leaving 7 bases between the germline ends. Germline values: CDR1 MNHEY, CDR2 SVGAGI. The CDR3 loop is CASSYWGSQETQYF. CDR3 in DNA: TGTGCCAGCAGTTACTGGGGAAGCCAAGAGACCCAGTACTTC.